Listed below are T cell receptor beta chains from one sample, sequenced in a study of cytomegalovirus exposure and HLA in healthy donors. Clones were sequenced by immunoSEQ multiplex PCR, and TCRdb holds only the in-frame ones, with some missing. The profile shows 150,000 to 200,000 clones, around three quarters of them singletons. Material for sequencing was PBMCs. The receptors come from a woman between 25 and 40 years old in good health and CMV-seropositive. Each CDR3 is given with its conserved first and last residue. D genes are given only for firm matches. Some rows mark clone size as missing; the rest say once, few, many or name a class of expanded clone.

size: .
V: TRBV6-5
D: .
J: TRBJ2-7
CDR3: CASSPSERSSHEQYF
DNA: TGTGCCAGCAGTCCCTCCGAGAGAAGTAGCCACGAGCAGTACTTC

size: once
V: TRBV7-7
D: .
J: TRBJ2-3
CDR3: CASSPLAVSTDTQYF
DNA: TGTGCCAGCAGCCCACTAGCAGTGAGCACAGATACGCAGTATTTT

size: .
V: TRBV10-1
D: .
J: TRBJ2-7
CDR3: CASSEKDSGEQYF
DNA: TGCGCCAGCAGTGAGAAGGATTCGGGAGAGCAGTACTTC

size: few
V: TRBV9
D: .
J: TRBJ2-2
CDR3: CASSVYGSGPAGELFF
DNA: TGTGCCAGCAGCGTATACGGTTCAGGCCCTGCCGGGGAGCTGTTTTTT

size: .
V: TRBV5-1
D: .
J: TRBJ1-4
CDR3: CASSSVVNEKLFF
DNA: TGCGCCAGCAGCTCGGTCGTGAATGAAAAACTGTTTTTT

size: .
V: TRBV5-1
D: .
J: TRBJ1-1
CDR3: CASSSTYGGATEAFF
DNA: TGCGCCAGCAGCTCTACCTACGGAGGGGCCACTGAAGCTTTCTTT

size: once
V: TRBV5-1
D: TRBD1
J: TRBJ2-7
CDR3: CASSPTTGNYEQYF
DNA: TGCGCCAGCAGCCCTACGACAGGGAACTACGAGCAGTACTTC

size: .
V: TRBV7-6
D: .
J: TRBJ1-3
CDR3: CASSLGSGTSSGNTIYF
DNA: TGTGCCAGCAGCTTAGGAAGTGGAACTAGCTCTGGAAACACCATATATTTT

size: .
V: TRBV27
D: TRBD1
J: TRBJ1-1
CDR3: CASSQGAAEAFF
DNA: TGTGCCAGCAGCCAGGGGGCCGCTGAAGCTTTCTTT

size: .
V: TRBV28
D: .
J: TRBJ2-7
CDR3: CASIKITGLSHEQYF
DNA: TGTGCCAGCATCAAAATTACAGGGTTAAGCCACGAGCAGTACTTC

size: .
V: TRBV28
D: .
J: TRBJ1-6
CDR3: CASGVQVPISGSPLHF
DNA: TGTGCCAGCGGTGTCCAGGTGCCCATCTCCGGTTCACCCCTCCACTTT

size: .
V: TRBV27
D: .
J: TRBJ1-5
CDR3: CASSQNWGVDQPQHF
DNA: TGTGCCAGCTCTCAAAATTGGGGGGTGGATCAGCCCCAGCATTTT

size: .
V: TRBV27
D: TRBD1
J: TRBJ2-1
CDR3: CASSSDREAYNEQFF
DNA: TGTGCCAGCAGTTCGGACAGGGAGGCCTACAATGAGCAGTTCTTC

size: .
V: TRBV29-1
D: TRBD1
J: TRBJ1-1
CDR3: CSVGPGTGAEAFF
DNA: TGCAGCGTGGGCCCCGGGACAGGGGCTGAAGCTTTCTTT

size: once
V: TRBV7-9
D: .
J: TRBJ1-6
CDR3: CASSLFHLGRDPKNSPLHF
DNA: TGTGCCAGCAGCTTATTTCACCTAGGCCGGGATCCTAAAAATTCACCCCTCCACTTT

size: .
V: TRBV19
D: TRBD1
J: TRBJ1-3
CDR3: CASSHRGSAGNTIYF
DNA: TGTGCCAGTAGCCACAGGGGGAGTGCTGGAAACACCATATATTTT

size: .
V: TRBV10-3
D: .
J: TRBJ2-3
CDR3: CAISAGGPDTQYF
DNA: TGTGCCATCAGTGCCGGAGGGCCGGATACGCAGTATTTT

size: .
V: TRBV30
D: .
J: TRBJ2-7
CDR3: CAWRVQGYSYEQYF
DNA: TGTGCCTGGCGGGTTCAGGGTTACTCCTACGAGCAGTACTTC

size: .
V: TRBV6-5
D: .
J: TRBJ1-2
CDR3: CASSYSYREGYGYTF
DNA: TGTGCCAGCAGTTACTCCTACAGGGAGGGTTATGGCTACACCTTC

size: few
V: TRBV5-4
D: TRBD1
J: TRBJ1-1
CDR3: CASSSGTAPGRGANTEAFF
DNA: TGTGCCAGCAGCTCCGGGACAGCTCCCGGTCGTGGGGCGAACACTGAAGCTTTCTTT

size: .
V: TRBV5-5
D: .
J: TRBJ2-4
CDR3: CASSFVALRRDIQYF
DNA: TGTGCCAGCAGCTTTGTCGCCCTTAGGAGGGACATTCAGTACTTC

size: once
V: TRBV5-1
D: TRBD2
J: TRBJ2-3
CDR3: CASSLSGVADTQYF
DNA: TGCGCCAGCAGCCTGAGCGGGGTCGCAGATACGCAGTATTTT

size: .
V: TRBV7-6
D: .
J: TRBJ2-1
CDR3: CASSLDGGKYEQFF
DNA: TGTGCCAGCAGCTTAGATGGGGGGAAGTATGAGCAGTTCTTC

size: .
V: TRBV7-9
D: .
J: TRBJ2-1
CDR3: CASSSGNTPREQFF
DNA: TGTGCCAGCAGCTCCGGGAATACCCCGCGGGAGCAGTTCTTC

size: .
V: TRBV7-2
D: .
J: TRBJ1-1
CDR3: CASSFDGQNTEAFF
DNA: TGTGCCAGCAGCTTCGACGGACAGAACACTGAAGCTTTCTTT

size: .
V: TRBV7-9
D: .
J: TRBJ1-2
CDR3: CSSSLARTRSGLYGYTF
DNA: TGTTCCAGCAGCTTGGCTAGGACTCGTTCTGGGCTCTATGGCTACACCTTC

size: .
V: TRBV6-5
D: .
J: TRBJ1-5
CDR3: CASMGHGDQPQHF
DNA: TGTGCCAGCATGGGACATGGGGATCAGCCCCAGCATTTT

size: .
V: TRBV5-4
D: TRBD2
J: TRBJ2-1
CDR3: CASSLAGTGFSEQFF
DNA: TGTGCCAGCAGCTTAGCGGGGACCGGATTTAGTGAGCAGTTCTTC

size: .
V: TRBV18
D: TRBD1
J: TRBJ1-1
CDR3: CASSPRGQGATEAFF
DNA: TGTGCCAGCTCACCAAGGGGACAGGGGGCAACTGAAGCTTTCTTT

size: .
V: TRBV9
D: TRBD2
J: TRBJ2-1
CDR3: CASSATLAGVKGEQFF
DNA: TGTGCCAGCAGCGCCACGTTAGCGGGAGTTAAGGGTGAGCAGTTCTTC

size: .
V: TRBV19
D: .
J: TRBJ1-5
CDR3: CASSFQDSRINQPQHF
DNA: TGTGCCAGTAGTTTCCAGGACAGCAGAATTAATCAGCCCCAGCATTTT

size: medium-sized
V: TRBV6-1
D: TRBD1
J: TRBJ1-4
CDR3: CASSEGQGFEKLFF
DNA: TGTGCCAGCAGTGAGGGACAGGGGTTTGAAAAACTGTTTTTT

size: .
V: TRBV6-6
D: TRBD1
J: TRBJ2-7
CDR3: CASSYNDRPGGYEQYF
DNA: TGTGCCAGCAGTTACAACGATAGACCAGGGGGCTACGAGCAGTACTTC

size: .
V: TRBV5-6
D: TRBD1
J: TRBJ1-1
CDR3: CASKGTGGLNTEAFF
DNA: TGTGCCAGCAAAGGGACAGGGGGCCTGAACACTGAAGCTTTCTTT

size: .
V: TRBV6-6
D: TRBD1
J: TRBJ1-5
CDR3: CASSYRDRNQPQHF
DNA: TGTGCCAGCAGTTACCGGGACAGAAATCAGCCCCAGCATTTT

size: .
V: TRBV5-6
D: .
J: TRBJ1-1
CDR3: CASSPLGGQNTEAFF
DNA: TGTGCCAGCAGCCCGCTGGGGGGGCAGAACACTGAAGCTTTCTTT

size: .
V: TRBV7-2
D: .
J: TRBJ2-7
CDR3: CASSLLGSTPGGGEQYF
DNA: TGTGCCAGCAGCTTATTAGGATCAACCCCTGGGGGCGGCGAGCAGTACTTC

size: .
V: TRBV7-7
D: TRBD2
J: TRBJ2-6
CDR3: CASGYAGAGANVLTF
DNA: TGTGCCAGCGGGTATGCGGGGGCTGGGGCCAACGTCCTGACTTTC

size: .
V: TRBV6-5
D: .
J: TRBJ1-1
CDR3: CASSYKSEKRAFF
DNA: TGTGCCAGCAGTTATAAATCGGAGAAGAGGGCTTTCTTT

size: .
V: TRBV7-9
D: TRBD2
J: TRBJ2-3
CDR3: CASSLRRQTSGRTDTQYF
DNA: TGTGCCAGCAGCCTACGGCGACAGACTAGCGGGCGCACAGATACGCAGTATTTT

size: .
V: TRBV9
D: .
J: TRBJ1-1
CDR3: CASSVGETEAFF
DNA: TGTGCCAGCAGCGTAGGGGAGACTGAAGCTTTCTTT

size: few
V: TRBV6-1
D: .
J: TRBJ2-5
CDR3: CASFWDSPETQYF
DNA: TGTGCCAGCTTTTGGGACTCCCCAGAGACCCAGTACTTC

size: .
V: TRBV5-4
D: .
J: TRBJ1-3
CDR3: CASSLGTKIGNTIYF
DNA: TGTGCCAGCAGCTTGGGCACAAAGATCGGAAACACCATATATTTT

size: many
V: TRBV15
D: TRBD1
J: TRBJ1-5
CDR3: CATSRDDHRGMGSNQPQHF
DNA: TGTGCCACCAGCAGAGATGATCACAGGGGAATGGGTAGCAATCAGCCCCAGCATTTT

size: .
V: TRBV25-1
D: TRBD1
J: TRBJ1-5
CDR3: CASSPRDSLNQPQHF
DNA: TGTGCCAGCAGCCCTAGGGACAGCCTAAATCAGCCCCAGCATTTT

size: .
V: TRBV7-2
D: .
J: TRBJ2-7
CDR3: CASSFLTTISYEQYF
DNA: TGTGCCAGCAGCTTCCTCACAACGATCTCCTACGAGCAGTACTTC

size: few
V: TRBV6-6
D: .
J: TRBJ1-1
CDR3: CASRLTSTGNTEAFF
DNA: TGTGCCAGCAGACTAACATCGACAGGGAACACTGAAGCTTTCTTT

size: .
V: TRBV5-1
D: TRBD1
J: TRBJ1-4
CDR3: CASSLVGQGSANEKLFF
DNA: TGCGCCAGCAGCTTGGTGGGACAGGGGTCGGCTAATGAAAAACTGTTTTTT

size: once
V: TRBV7-9
D: .
J: TRBJ2-3
CDR3: CASSFYRENTDTQYF
DNA: TGTGCCAGCAGTTTTTACAGGGAGAACACAGATACGCAGTATTTT

size: .
V: TRBV19
D: .
J: TRBJ2-5
CDR3: CASSIRVNSRETQYF
DNA: TGTGCCAGTAGTATAAGAGTGAATAGTCGGGAGACCCAGTACTTC

size: few
V: TRBV27
D: .
J: TRBJ2-7
CDR3: CASSYGGLYEQYF
DNA: TGTGCCAGCAGTTACGGGGGGCTCTACGAGCAGTACTTC

size: .
V: TRBV10-1
D: TRBD2
J: TRBJ2-1
CDR3: CASSESALGTSGNEQFF
DNA: TGCGCCAGCAGTGAGTCCGCCCTGGGGACTAGCGGCAATGAGCAGTTCTTC

size: few
V: TRBV28
D: TRBD1
J: TRBJ2-2
CDR3: CASRSDRASGELFF
DNA: TGTGCCAGCAGAAGCGACAGGGCGTCCGGGGAGCTGTTTTTT

size: .
V: TRBV15
D: TRBD1
J: TRBJ2-1
CDR3: CATSRSPTGTYNEQFF
DNA: TGTGCCACCAGCAGATCTCCGACAGGGACCTACAATGAGCAGTTCTTC